The 20 T cell receptor beta chains reported below all come from one sample, sequenced in a study of T-cell reconstitution after alpha-beta-depleted transplantation in children. Library preparation (for TCRbeta) was performed with unique molecular identifiers. TCRdb re-called the PCR reads with MiXCR, one entry per CDR3 protein. The sample holds about 310,000 distinct CDR3 sequences, around 25% seen once. The sample was PBMCs, mostly from graft donor cells, taken 180 days after TCRalphabeta/CD19-depleted stem cell transplant. These receptors were taken from a male patient between 5 and 17 years old who had a stem cell transplant for acute lymphoblastic leukemia, so the T cells may come from the graft donor.

This clonotype was observed a handful of times. The chain combines TRBV4-1 with TRBJ2-4, with D perhaps TRBD2 (5 bases). This CDR3 contains 17 residues. V was clipped by 2 bases and J by 2 bases, with 16 bases between them. Germline lookup yields CDR1 MGHRA and CDR2 YSYEKL. CDR3 protein: CASSQRLSGLTKNIQYF. The DNA of the CDR3 is TGCGCCAGCAGCCAACGTCTGAGCGGCCTGACCAAAAACATTCAGTACTTC.

In this sample, this clonotype turned up many times. The chain recombines TRBV5-1 with TRBJ2-1; maybe TRBD2 (6 bases). This CDR3 region has 16 residues. CDR1 is SGHRS and CDR2 is YFSETQ in the germline V gene. V lost 0 bases and J lost 2, with 12 bases in between. The CDR3 loop reads CASSLGGGEAYNEQFF. The CDR3, as DNA: TGCGCCAGCAGCTTGGGGGGCGGGGAGGCCTACAATGAGCAGTTCTTC.

The chain has TRBV5-1 and TRBJ1-1; D might be TRBD1 (5 bases). The length of the CDR3 is 14 residues. V lost 0 bases, J lost 5 bases, and 11 bases lay in between. Germline V gene lookup returns CDR1 SGHRS and CDR2 YFSETQ. The CDR3 sequence is CASSLVAGGTEAFF. The CDR3 DNA reads TGCGCCAGCAGCTTGGTCGCGGGGGGGACTGAAGCTTTCTTT.

The V and J genes are TRBV6-1 and TRBJ2-3; 8 bases map to TRBD2. The CDR3 is 18 amino acids. Germline V gene data show CDR1 as MNHNS and CDR2 as SASEGT. V was pared by 6 bases and J by 2 bases, with 16 bases of the junction left unmatched. This chain's CDR3 is CASRGGRREGGFTDTQYF. CDR3 nucleotides: TGTGCCAGCAGGGGGGGGCGACGGGAGGGAGGTTTCACAGATACGCAGTATTTT.

This clonotype was counted only a few times. The chain uses TRBV6-1 and TRBJ2-4, with TRBD2 matching 7 bases. The CDR3 has 15 amino acids. Germline assignment: CDR1 MNHNS and CDR2 SASEGT. Unmatched junction bases numbered 7, after V lost 7 bases and J lost 1 base. The CDR3 region is CASTNSGLAKNIQYF. The CDR3, as DNA: TGTGCCAGCACCAATAGCGGGCTGGCCAAAAACATTCAGTACTTC.

The chain links TRBV2 to TRBJ2-1; D is unclear. Between the trimmed V and J ends, which lost 6 bases and 0 bases, there was a span of 9 bases. Per germline, CDR1 SNHLY and CDR2 FYNNEI. This CDR3 has 14 residues. The CDR3, as DNA: TGTGCCAGCAGGGCTCTAAGCTCCTACAATGAGCAGTTCTTC. Protein product: CASRALSSYNEQFF.

The V and J genes are TRBV27 and TRBJ1-2; 12 bases are a match to TRBD1. CDR3 length: 17 amino acids. Germline CDR1 and CDR2: MNHEY and SMNVEV (reference sequence). V lost 5 bases, J lost 5 bases, and 12 bases stayed unmatched. The CDR3 region is CASSHSTGTGGRYGYTF. The CDR3 DNA sequence: TGTGCCAGCAGTCACTCAACCGGGACAGGGGGCCGGTATGGCTACACCTTC.

The chain joins TRBV20-1 to TRBJ2-2; 10 bases are shared with TRBD2. Per germline, CDR1 DFQATT and CDR2 SNEGSKA (reference sequence). The CDR3 has 17 residues. The J segment lost 0 bases and the V segment lost 3 bases, leaving 7 bases of the junction unmatched. As DNA, the CDR3 is TGCAGTGCTAGTTCACTAGCGGGGCCCACGAACACCGGGGAGCTGTTTTTT. Its protein product is CSASSLAGPTNTGELFF.

The DNA for the CDR3 is TGTGCCAGCAGCTTCGGACTAGCGGGAATGTACCAAGAGACCCAGTACTTC. It encodes CASSFGLAGMYQETQYF. The chain combines TRBV13 with TRBJ2-5; 12 bases are shared with TRBD2. The CDR3 totals 17 residues. The J segment lost 0 bases and the V segment lost 3 bases, leaving 5 bases of the junction unmatched. Germline values: CDR1 PRHDT, CDR2 FYEKMQ (reference sequence).

The gene calls are TRBV5-6 and TRBJ2-1; 11 bases map to TRBD2. J lost 6 bases, V lost 3 bases, and 14 bases had no gene match. The CDR3 runs 18 residues. Germline V gives CDR1 SGHDT, CDR2 YYEEEE. In nucleotides, the CDR3 is TGTGCCAGCAGCTGGGGACTAGCGGACACCTCAGGTCCCAATGAGCAGTTCTTC. Its translation: CASSWGLADTSGPNEQFF.

In this sample, this clonotype turned up a few times. The chain links TRBV4-1 to TRBJ1-3, with a weak D call TRBD1 (6 bases). CDR3 length: 17 amino acids. The V and J ends lost 3 bases and 3 bases respectively, with 18 bases between them. From germline, CDR1 is MGHRA and CDR2 YSYEKL. CDR3 in amino acids: CASSQTDRRLSGNTIYF. DNA of the CDR3: TGCGCCAGCAGCCAGACAGACAGGAGGCTAAGTGGAAACACCATATATTTT.

J is TRBJ2-1 and V is TRBV6-2 or TRBV6-3; D not resolved. The CDR3 is 13 residues long. V lost 2 bases and J lost 3, with 5 bases in between. Germline CDR1 MNHEY, CDR2 SVGEGT. CDR3 region: CASSYRIYNEQFF. CDR3 DNA: TGTGCCAGCAGTTACCGGATCTACAATGAGCAGTTCTTC.

This clonotype was observed a handful of times. The CDR3 protein is CASSLPGTSGRNNEQFF. The DNA of the CDR3 is TGTGCCAGCAGCTTGCCCGGGACTAGCGGGAGGAACAATGAGCAGTTCTTC. V usage is TRBV5-5 and J usage is TRBJ2-1; 15 nucleotides agree with TRBD2. The CDR3 covers 17 residues. The germline gives CDR1 SGHKS, CDR2 YYEKEE (reference sequence). V lost 1 base to trimming and J lost 5 bases; unmatched junction nucleotides: 4. Combining the CDR3 with reference TRBV5-5 and TRBJ2-1 gives the whole variable domain DAGVTQSPTHLIKTRGQQVTLRCSPISGHKSVSWYQQVLGQGPQFIFQYYEKEERGRGNFPDRFSARQFPNYSSELNVNALLLGDSALYLCASSLPGTSGRNNEQFFGPGTRLTVL.

This clonotype showed up just a few times. The V gene is TRBV2, the J gene TRBJ2-1; 8 nucleotides align to TRBD2. J lost 7 bases, V lost 4 bases, and 12 bases had no gene match. The CDR3 covers 16 residues. Germline lookup yields CDR1 SNHLY and CDR2 FYNNEI. CDR3 region: CASSAFAAGGENEQFF. The CDR3 nucleotides read TGTGCCAGCAGTGCCTTTGCGGCGGGAGGTGAGAATGAGCAGTTCTTC.

V usage is TRBV3-1 and J usage is TRBJ2-1; D call uncertain. Trimming shortened V by 5 bases and J by 0 bases, and 11 bases separated the two germline ends. This CDR3 is 15 amino acids long. Germline CDR1 reads LGHDT; CDR2 reads YNNKEL (reference sequence). The CDR3 bases are TGTGCCAGCAGCTCCACCGCAAACTCCTACAATGAGCAGTTCTTC. This gives the protein CASSSTANSYNEQFF.

The chain joins TRBV5-1 to TRBJ1-1; no clear D gene. Trimming removed 0 bases from V and 3 bases from J, with 15 bases in between. This CDR3 is built from 16 residues. CDR1 and CDR2 (germline): SGHRS, YFSETQ. CDR3 coding DNA: TGCGCCAGCAGCTTGGCCCGGTTGAGGATGGACACTGAAGCTTTCTTT. Amino acids: CASSLARLRMDTEAFF.

V and J are TRBV7-9 and TRBJ2-5, with D uncertain. CDR3 length: 12 amino acids. Germline V gene lookup returns CDR1 SEHNR and CDR2 FQNEAQ (reference sequence). Trimming removed 5 bases at V and 5 bases at J, with 9 bases between. The CDR3 region has the DNA TGTGCCAGCAGCCTCCCGATGGAGACCCAGTACTTC. Its translation is CASSLPMETQYF.

The table lists this clonotype with a few counts. This chain connects TRBV4-2 to TRBJ1-1, with unresolved D. The CDR3 loop spans 13 amino acids. Germline loops: CDR1 LGHNA, CDR2 YNFKEQ. V was shortened by 0 bases and J by 8 bases, with 10 bases between the two germline ends. CDR3 amino acids: CASSQEGRVEAFF. CDR3 sequence (DNA): TGTGCCAGCAGCCAAGAGGGGAGGGTCGAAGCTTTCTTT.

V is TRBV7-2 and J is TRBJ2-7, with 12 bases lining up with TRBD2. Losses at the gene ends were 2 bases for V and 4 bases for J; bases not matched to a gene: 3. The CDR3 sequence is 15 residues long. Per germline, CDR1 SGHTA and CDR2 FQGNSA. CDR3 amino acids: CASSLNGLAGYEQYF. CDR3 DNA sequence: TGTGCCAGCAGCTTAAACGGACTAGCGGGGTACGAGCAGTACTTC.

The chain employs TRBV12-3 or TRBV12-4 and TRBJ2-1; 10 bases align to TRBD2. Unmatched junction bases numbered 14, after V lost 6 bases and J lost 3 bases. The CDR3 is 18 residues long. CDR3 sequence (DNA): TGTGCCAGCAGCCCAGGTTCTAGCGGGAGACCCCTCTACAATGAGCAGTTCTTC. Encoded protein: CASSPGSSGRPLYNEQFF.